A single sample gave rise to the 14 T cell receptor beta chains below, sequenced in a study of blood T cell repertoires in COVID-19. Method: immunoSEQ multiplex PCR; TCRdb's copy keeps in-frame clones and lacks some. The sample holds 130,000 or so clones; about 88% are singletons and the top ten take roughly 2.5%. Sequencing input: peripheral blood. The receptors come from a human donor with COVID-19, enrolled during active disease. The donor label of this sample is uncertain.

The genes are TRBV14 and TRBJ1-6; D perhaps matches TRBD1 (6 bases). CDR1 and CDR2 from the germline V gene are SGHDN and FVKESK. There are 13 residues in the CDR3. Trimming cost V 2 bases and J 10 bases, with 9 bases left between them. CDR3 DNA sequence: TGTGCCAGCAGCCAAACAGGGTACTCACCCCTCCACTTT. As protein: CASSQTGYSPLHF.

The chain links TRBV30 to TRBJ1-5; tentatively, D is TRBD1 (5 bases). V was pared by 0 bases and J by 6 bases, with 9 bases between. There are 13 residues in the CDR3. The germline V gene encodes CDR1 GTSNPN and CDR2 SVGIG (reference sequence). The CDR3 sequence: CAWSVGGTQPQHF. For the CDR3, the DNA is TGTGCCTGGAGTGTCGGGGGAACTCAGCCCCAGCATTTT.

The J gene is TRBJ1-2, the V gene TRBV4-2; D perhaps matches TRBD1 (6 bases). The CDR3 extends over 15 amino acids. Trimming took off 1 base at V and 8 bases at J, with 17 bases between the two ends. Germline V gives CDR1 LGHNA, CDR2 YNFKEQ. CDR3 sequence (DNA): TGTGCCAGCAGCCAAGTACAGGGCGCTATGGTCGGCTACACCTTC. Translating it yields CASSQVQGAMVGYTF.

This chain's CDR3 is CASSYLPGSGVNEQFF. The CDR3 coding sequence is TGTGCCAGCAGTTACCTCCCAGGGAGCGGGGTCAATGAGCAGTTCTTC. V and J are TRBV6-4 and TRBJ2-1; 7 bases align to TRBD2. This CDR3 comprises 16 residues. Germline V gene sequence: CDR1 MRHNA, CDR2 SNTAGT. V dropped 5 bases and J dropped 6; count of bases not matched to a gene: 13.

This sequence joins TRBV5-1 and TRBJ1-2; weak D call: TRBD1 (6 bases). The V end lost 0 bases, the J end lost 4 bases, and 7 bases lay between the germline ends. CDR1 and CDR2 (germline): SGHRS, YFSETQ. The CDR3 is 13 amino acids. The CDR3 DNA is TGCGCCAGCAGCTTGGACAGGGCCTATGGCTACACCTTC. This encodes CASSLDRAYGYTF.

The rearrangement uses TRBV11-3 and TRBJ2-3; 9 bases map to TRBD2. This CDR3 spans 16 amino acids. The V segment lost 5 bases and the J segment 5 bases; nucleotides outside the gene matches: 11. The germline V gene encodes CDR1 SGHNT and CDR2 YENEEA. The CDR3 sequence is CASSPLAGDERDTQYF. The CDR3 DNA follows: TGTGCCAGCAGCCCTTTAGCGGGAGACGAGAGAGATACGCAGTATTTT.

This chain joins TRBV5-1 and TRBJ2-2; D is unclear. Germline V gene data show CDR1 as SGHRS and CDR2 as YFSETQ. The CDR3 is 13 residues long. The germline V and J ends were trimmed by 3 bases and 4 bases, with 7 bases remaining between them. CDR3 amino acids: CASSSEPTGELFF. CDR3 DNA sequence: TGCGCCAGCAGCTCCGAGCCCACCGGGGAGCTGTTTTTT. Full variable domain (outside the CDR3, taken from reference TRBV5-1 and TRBJ2-2): KAGVTQTPRYLIKTRGQQVTLSCSPISGHRSVSWYQQTPGQGLQFLFEYFSETQRNKGNFPGRFSGRQFSNSRSEMNVSTLELGDSALYLCASSSEPTGELFFGEGSRLTVL.

The rearrangement uses TRBV2 and TRBJ1-1, with 7 bases aligning to TRBD1. Germline assignment: CDR1 SNHLY and CDR2 FYNNEI. V shed 6 bases, J shed 3 bases, and the junction held 4 bases outside the gene matches. The CDR3 length is 13 residues. The CDR3 sequence: CASSVQGYTEAFF. Written as DNA, the CDR3 is TGTGCCAGCAGCGTACAGGGGTACACTGAAGCTTTCTTT.

The chain joins TRBV5-1 to TRBJ1-1; possibly TRBD1 for D (6 bases). V lost 0 bases and J lost 1, with 10 bases in between. CDR1 and CDR2 (germline): SGHRS, YFSETQ. The CDR3 has 15 residues. CDR3 region: CASSLGTAENTEAFF. The CDR3 DNA follows: TGCGCCAGCAGCTTGGGGACAGCGGAGAACACTGAAGCTTTCTTT.

The V call is TRBV30, the J call TRBJ1-1; D is perhaps TRBD1 (5 bases). CDR1 is GTSNPN and CDR2 is SVGIG in the germline V gene (reference sequence). The CDR3 sequence is 15 residues long. Trimming shortened V by 2 bases and J by 1 base, and 14 bases separated the two germline ends. CDR3 protein: CAWSPGTGGNTEAFF. In DNA form, the CDR3 reads TGTGCCTGGAGTCCAGGGACGGGGGGGAACACTGAAGCTTTCTTT. Filled out from reference TRBV30 and TRBJ1-1, the complete variable domain reads SQTIHQWPATLVQPVGSPLSLECTVEGTSNPNLYWYRQAAGRGLQLLFYSVGIGQISSEVPQNLSASRPQDRQFILSSKKLLLSDSGFYLCAWSPGTGGNTEAFFGQGTRLTVV.

The rearrangement links TRBV7-2 to TRBJ2-7; tentatively, D is TRBD1 (5 bases). This CDR3 comprises 15 residues. Germline loops: CDR1 SGHTA, CDR2 FQGNSA. V was shortened by 3 bases and J by 6 bases, with 18 bases between the two germline ends. The CDR3 is CASSLSISRESEQYF. The CDR3, as DNA: TGTGCCAGCAGCTTGAGTATTAGCAGGGAAAGCGAGCAGTACTTC.

This clone was seen a few times. This chain uses TRBV19 with TRBJ1-1; 8 bases line up with TRBD1. The CDR3 length is 13 residues. V shed 6 bases and J 7 bases; nucleotides not matched to a gene: 7. In germline, CDR1 is LNHDA, CDR2 SQIVND (reference sequence). CDR3 protein: CASRETGVGEAFF. The DNA for the CDR3 is TGTGCCAGTAGGGAGACAGGGGTCGGTGAAGCTTTCTTT.

This clone was seen a few times. The chain recombines TRBV5-1 with TRBJ2-1; 7 bases are a match to TRBD1. The V gene end was trimmed by 2 bases and the J gene end by 5 bases; junction bases not matched to a gene: 4. This CDR3 spans 14 amino acids. Germline loops: CDR1 SGHRS, CDR2 YFSETQ. The DNA of the CDR3 is TGCGCCAGCAGCTTAGATACAGGGGACAATGAGCAGTTCTTC. Translated, it gives CASSLDTGDNEQFF. Complete variable domain (other parts from reference TRBV5-1 and TRBJ2-1): KAGVTQTPRYLIKTRGQQVTLSCSPISGHRSVSWYQQTPGQGLQFLFEYFSETQRNKGNFPGRFSGRQFSNSRSEMNVSTLELGDSALYLCASSLDTGDNEQFFGPGTRLTVL.

The genes are TRBV6-1 and TRBJ2-3, with TRBD1 matching 11 bases. Germline V gene data show CDR1 as MNHNS and CDR2 as SASEGT. Trimming cost V 2 bases and J 4 bases; bases outside gene matches: 5. The CDR3 has 16 residues. The CDR3 DNA reads as TGTGCCAGCAGTGAATATGGACAGGGGGCGGCAGATACGCAGTATTTT. It specifies CASSEYGQGAADTQYF.